This TCR beta chain derives from a study of B cell selection in AIRE deficiency. Study-wide findings and caveats: Healthy donors alone shared about 32% of 3,500 to 4,500 Treg sequences; patients alone 9% to 9.5%. CDR3s were shorter in shared Treg sequences, reflecting few non-templated nucleotide insertions. Patient Tconv cells held around 30% of Treg sequences shared by healthy donors.

On this clone itself: Antigen: not known.

CD4+CD127+ cells were sorted as the conventional CD4 T cells. Trimming removed 4 bases at V and 10 bases at J, with 17 bases between. CDR1 is LNHDA, CDR2 SQIVND, per germline (reference sequence). This CDR3 spans 15 amino acids. Clones were sequenced by immunoSEQ multiplex PCR, and TCRdb holds only the in-frame ones, with some missing. The sample yields 20,000 to 25,000 clones, roughly 97% seen once. The chain joins TRBV19 to TRBJ1-6, with D unclear. The receptor was derived from a human donor with AIRE deficiency. The sample consisted of conventional CD4+ T cells sorted from PBMCs. The CDR3 DNA reads as TGTGCCAGTAGTAATGTCGGGGTTGTGGAATCACCCCTCCACTTT. It codes for CASSNVGVVESPLHF. The whole variable domain, filled in from reference TRBV19 and TRBJ1-6, reads DGGITQSPKYLFRKEGQNVTLSCEQNLNHDAMYWYRQDPGQGLRLIYYSQIVNDFQKGDIAEGYSVSREKKESFPLTVTSAQKNPTAFYLCASSNVGVVESPLHFGNGTRLTVT.